This record looks at one T cell receptor (beta chain) sequence and its context. What it binds is unknown. These data belong to a study of cytomegalovirus exposure and HLA in healthy donors. The study's findings and limits: Productive rates of about 87% or about 30% were seen for most TCR beta V segments in an earlier analysis.

Germline values: CDR1 MDHEN, CDR2 SYDVKM. The CDR3 is 14 amino acids. V lost 2 bases, J lost 2 bases, and 8 bases lay in between. Primers for the PCR totalled 60 Vbeta and 13 Jbeta. Measured with immunoSEQ multiplex PCR; TCRdb has only the in-frame clones, and not every one. This table has roughly 260,000 clones, approximately 84% appearing once. This chain links TRBV28 with TRBJ2-3; a possible D gene is TRBD2 (6 bases). The sequence was obtained from a middle-aged woman in good health and CMV-seropositive. The sequenced sample was PBMCs. The CDR3 sequence: CASSLRRDTDTQYF. The CDR3 DNA reads as TGTGCCAGCAGTTTAAGGCGGGACACAGATACGCAGTATTTT.